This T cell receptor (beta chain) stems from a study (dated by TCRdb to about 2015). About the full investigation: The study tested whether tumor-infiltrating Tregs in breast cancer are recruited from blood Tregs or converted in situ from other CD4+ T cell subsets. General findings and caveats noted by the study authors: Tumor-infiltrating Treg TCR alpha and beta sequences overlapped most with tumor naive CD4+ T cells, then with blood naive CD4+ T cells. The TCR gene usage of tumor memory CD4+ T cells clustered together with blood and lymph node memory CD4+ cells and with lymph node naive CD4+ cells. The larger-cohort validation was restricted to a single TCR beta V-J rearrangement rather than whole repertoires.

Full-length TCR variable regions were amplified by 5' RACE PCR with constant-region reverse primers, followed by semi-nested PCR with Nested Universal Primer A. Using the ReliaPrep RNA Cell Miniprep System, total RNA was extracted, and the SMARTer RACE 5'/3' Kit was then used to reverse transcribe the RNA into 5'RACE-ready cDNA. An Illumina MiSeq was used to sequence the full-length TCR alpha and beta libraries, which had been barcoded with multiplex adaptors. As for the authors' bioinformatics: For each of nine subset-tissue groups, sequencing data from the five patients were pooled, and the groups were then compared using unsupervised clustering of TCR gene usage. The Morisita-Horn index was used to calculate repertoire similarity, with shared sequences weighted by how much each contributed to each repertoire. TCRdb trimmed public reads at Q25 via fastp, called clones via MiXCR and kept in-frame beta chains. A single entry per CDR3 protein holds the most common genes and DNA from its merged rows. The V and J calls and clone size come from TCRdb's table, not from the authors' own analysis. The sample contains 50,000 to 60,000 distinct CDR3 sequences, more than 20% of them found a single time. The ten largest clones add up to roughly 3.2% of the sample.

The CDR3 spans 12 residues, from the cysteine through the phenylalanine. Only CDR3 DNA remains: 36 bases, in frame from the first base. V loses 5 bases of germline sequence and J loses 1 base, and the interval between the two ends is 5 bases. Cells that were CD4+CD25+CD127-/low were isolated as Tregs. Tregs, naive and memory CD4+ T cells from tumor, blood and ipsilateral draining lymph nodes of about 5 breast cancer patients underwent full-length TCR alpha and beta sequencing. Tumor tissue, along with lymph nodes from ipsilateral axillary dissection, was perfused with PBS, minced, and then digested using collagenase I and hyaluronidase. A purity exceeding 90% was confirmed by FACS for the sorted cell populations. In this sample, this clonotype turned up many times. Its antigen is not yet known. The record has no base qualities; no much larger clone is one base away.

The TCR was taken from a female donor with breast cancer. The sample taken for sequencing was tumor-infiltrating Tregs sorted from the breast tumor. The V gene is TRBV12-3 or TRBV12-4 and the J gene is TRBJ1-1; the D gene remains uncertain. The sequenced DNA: TGTGCCAGCAGTCACAGGAACACTGAAGCTTTCTTT. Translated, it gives CASSHRNTEAFF.